This is a list of T cell receptor beta chains from one sample in a study of blood T cell repertoires in COVID-19. The assay was immunoSEQ multiplex PCR, and TCRdb's table has in-frame clones only and misses some. The sample carries 280,000 or so clones, approximately 85% recorded once. Material: PBMCs or T cells enriched from blood (not recorded which). The receptors stem from a man aged 30 to 45 who had recovered from COVID-19. CDR3s include the opening cysteine and the closing phenylalanine or tryptophan. A D gene is named only where the DNA matches it firmly. Clone size is shown for a subset of rows, as once, few, many or a class of expanded clone.

D	size	V	J	DNA	CDR3
.	.	TRBV6-5	TRBJ1-1	TGTGCCAGCAGTTACTCAGAGGGCACTGAAGCTTTCTTT	CASSYSEGTEAFF
TRBD1	.	TRBV5-1	TRBJ2-2	TGCGCCAGCAGCTCGACCCCGACAGGGGGGACCGGGGAGCTGTTTTTT	CASSSTPTGGTGELFF
.	.	TRBV7-9	TRBJ1-1	TGTGCCAGCAGCTTCCTCCAGGGAATGAACACTGAAGCTTTCTTT	CASSFLQGMNTEAFF
TRBD1	.	TRBV24-1	TRBJ2-2	TGTGCCAGCGGACAGGGGGCCGGGGAGCTGTTTTTT	CASGQGAGELFF
.	.	TRBV6-2/TRBV6-3	TRBJ1-1	TGTGCCAGCAGCATGACGAGAGGACAAATTAACACTGAAGCTTTCTTT	CASSMTRGQINTEAFF
TRBD2	.	TRBV10-2	TRBJ2-7	TGCGCCAGCAGGAAACTAGCGGGGCCGTCCTACGAGCAGTACTTC	CASRKLAGPSYEQYF
TRBD2	once	TRBV7-9	TRBJ2-7	TGTGCCAGCAGCTTAATACGGGGGGGAACCTACGAGCAGTACTTC	CASSLIRGGTYEQYF
TRBD1	.	TRBV30	TRBJ2-7	TGTGCCTGGAGTGCGACAGGGGCGCTATACGAGCAGTACTTC	CAWSATGALYEQYF
.	.	TRBV7-2	TRBJ1-2	TGTGCCAGCAGGTGGGAGGAATATGGCTACACCTTC	CASRWEEYGYTF
.	.	TRBV5-4	TRBJ1-3	TGTGCCAGCAGCTTGAAGGGGGGAGGGAGCGCTGGAAACACCATATATTTT	CASSLKGGGSAGNTIYF
.	.	TRBV7-2	TRBJ2-3	TGTGCCAGCAGTCGCGTCAGCGAGGGTACGCAGTATTTT	CASSRVSEGTQYF
TRBD1	.	TRBV6-5	TRBJ1-6	TGTGCCAGCAGTTTGGACAGGGACTCCTATAATTCACCCCTCCACTTT	CASSLDRDSYNSPLHF
.	once	TRBV6-2/TRBV6-3	TRBJ2-7	TGTGCCAGCAGTTACATGAGCTCCTACGAGCAGTACTTC	CASSYMSSYEQYF
.	.	TRBV6-5	TRBJ2-7	TGTGCCAGCAGTTACTCAGGGGGCTCCTACGAGCAGTACTTC	CASSYSGGSYEQYF
.	.	TRBV6-4	TRBJ2-7	TGTGCCAGCCCTAGTGTAGGGGACTCCTACGAGCAGTACTTC	CASPSVGDSYEQYF
.	.	TRBV24-1	TRBJ1-5	TGTGCCACCAGTCCAGGGGCTTGGTTTCAGCCCCAGCATTTT	CATSPGAWFQPQHF
.	.	TRBV11-1	TRBJ2-6	TGTGCCAGCAGTATAAGGGGGACTGGGGCCAACGTCCTGACTTTC	CASSIRGTGANVLTF
.	.	TRBV10-1	TRBJ1-1	TGCGCCAGCAGTTTATCCGGGATGAACACTGAAGCTTTCTTT	CASSLSGMNTEAFF
.	.	TRBV29-1	TRBJ2-7	TGCAGCGCATACGTTGGAGCCTCCTACGAGCAGTACTTC	CSAYVGASYEQYF
TRBD1	.	TRBV7-3	TRBJ1-3	TGTGCCAGCAGCTCCTCACCGGGACAGGGTGGCTCTGGAAACACCATATATTTT	CASSSSPGQGGSGNTIYF
TRBD1	.	TRBV12-5	TRBJ1-2	TGTGCTAGTGGTTTGTTACAGGGGGCTAACTATGGCTACACCTTC	CASGLLQGANYGYTF
.	.	TRBV27	TRBJ1-5	TGTGCCAGCAGGGCCGGAGGGGGCAATCAGCCCCAGCATTTT	CASRAGGGNQPQHF
TRBD1	.	TRBV19	TRBJ2-3	TGTGCCAGTAGTCTCCGACAGGGGGGTGCAGATACGCAGTATTTT	CASSLRQGGADTQYF
.	.	TRBV9	TRBJ1-2	TGTGCCAGCAGCGTTCCCTCTGTGGGCTACACCTTC	CASSVPSVGYTF
TRBD1	.	TRBV2	TRBJ2-1	TGTGCCGGACAGGGGGACTACAATGAGCAGTTCTTC	CAGQGDYNEQFF
.	few	TRBV7-9	TRBJ2-7	TGTGCCAGCAGCCGAGGTGAAAGCTCCTACGAGCAGTACTTC	CASSRGESSYEQYF
.	once	TRBV13	TRBJ2-1	TGTGCCAGCAGCTTAGGCATGGGCGGGGCCTTCGGTGAGCAGTTCTTC	CASSLGMGGAFGEQFF
.	.	TRBV7-3	TRBJ2-3	TGTGCCAGCAGCTTAAATCCAGGGCAGGGGAGCACAGATACGCAGTATTTT	CASSLNPGQGSTDTQYF
.	.	TRBV11-2	TRBJ1-3	TGTGCCAGCAGCTTAGAGATTCGGGGTACGGGGAACACCATATATTTT	CASSLEIRGTGNTIYF
TRBD1	.	TRBV27	TRBJ1-2	TGTGCCAGCGGGGGGGCAGGGGGCGGCTACACCTTC	CASGGAGGGYTF
TRBD2	few	TRBV5-4	TRBJ2-5	TGTGCCAGCAGCTCGGGACTAGCGGGGAGGGAGACCCAGTACTTC	CASSSGLAGRETQYF
.	.	TRBV5-1	TRBJ1-1	TGCGCCAGCAGCTCGCAGGGAGGCACTGAAGCTTTCTTT	CASSSQGGTEAFF
.	.	TRBV30	TRBJ1-2	TGTGCCTGGAAGCCCCCAGGGACTGGTGGCTACACCTTC	CAWKPPGTGGYTF
.	.	TRBV2	TRBJ1-4	TGTGCCACCCAGGGAGGGGATGGGTCACTGTTTTTT	CATQGGDGSLFF
.	once	TRBV12-5	TRBJ1-6	TGTGCTAGTGGTTTGGTAACAGGGAACTATAATTCACCCCTCCACTTT	CASGLVTGNYNSPLHF
TRBD1	.	TRBV27	TRBJ1-6	TGTGCCAGCGCGAAACAGGGGTGGGATTCACCCCTCCACTTT	CASAKQGWDSPLHF
.	.	TRBV25-1	TRBJ2-7	TGTGCCAGCTTGGACAGCTACTACGAGCAGTACTTC	CASLDSYYEQYF
.	.	TRBV7-8	TRBJ1-2	TGTGCCAGCACCCCCCCGGGGATGAGATATGGCTACACCTTC	CASTPPGMRYGYTF
.	.	TRBV7-2	TRBJ1-2	TGTGCCAGCAGCTTAGTATACAGGGAGTATGGCTACACCTTC	CASSLVYREYGYTF
TRBD2	.	TRBV7-9	TRBJ2-2	TGTGCCAGCAGCTTGCCGGGACTAGCGTCCGCCGGGGAGCTGTTTTTT	CASSLPGLASAGELFF
.	.	TRBV30	TRBJ2-5	TGTGCCTGGAGTTATAGCACCTCCGGGGGAGAGACCCAGTACTTC	CAWSYSTSGGETQYF
.	.	TRBV27	TRBJ2-3	TGTGTTACAAGCGGGCTACCCATTAGCACAGATACGCAGTATTTT	CVTSGLPISTDTQYF
TRBD1	.	TRBV5-8	TRBJ1-5	TGTGCCAGCAGCCCGGGACAGGGCCCCAATCAGCCCCAGCATTTT	CASSPGQGPNQPQHF
TRBD1	once	TRBV9	TRBJ1-5	TGTGCCAGCAGCGTAGGTGGACAGGGTAATCAGCCCCAGCATTTT	CASSVGGQGNQPQHF
.	few	TRBV6-4	TRBJ1-1	TGTGCCAGCAGTGAAAACAGCATGAACACTGAAGCTTTCTTT	CASSENSMNTEAFF
.	.	TRBV5-4	TRBJ2-1	TGTGCCAGCAGCTTGGGAGGTGAGCAGTTCTTC	CASSLGGEQFF
.	.	TRBV5-4	TRBJ2-1	TGTGCCAGCAGCGGACAACTGGGGTCCTACAATGAGCAGTTCTTC	CASSGQLGSYNEQFF
.	once	TRBV7-2	TRBJ1-2	TGTGCCAGCACCGAGCGGGGGGCTACTAACTATGGCTACACCTTC	CASTERGATNYGYTF
TRBD1	once	TRBV3-1/TRBV3-2	TRBJ1-1	TGTGCCAGCAGCAGACAGGGAATGAACACTGAAGCTTTCTTT	CASSRQGMNTEAFF
TRBD1	once	TRBV19	TRBJ1-1	TGTGCCAGTAGCTCTACAGGGGGGACTGAAGCTTTCTTT	CASSSTGGTEAFF
TRBD2	.	TRBV2	TRBJ2-1	TGTGCCAGCGACTCTAGCGGGGGAACTTACAATGAGCAGTTCTTC	CASDSSGGTYNEQFF
.	.	TRBV6-2/TRBV6-3	TRBJ2-7	TGTGCCAGCAGTTACTCCACATCCAGGGGTCGCCGATACGAGCAGTACTTC	CASSYSTSRGRRYEQYF
TRBD1	.	TRBV9	TRBJ1-6	TGTGCCAGCAGCGTAGCGGGACAGCCGGATTCACCCCTCCACTTT	CASSVAGQPDSPLHF
.	few	TRBV11-1	TRBJ2-1	TGTGCCAGCAGCTTAGCAGGGGCGGATGAGCAGTTCTTC	CASSLAGADEQFF